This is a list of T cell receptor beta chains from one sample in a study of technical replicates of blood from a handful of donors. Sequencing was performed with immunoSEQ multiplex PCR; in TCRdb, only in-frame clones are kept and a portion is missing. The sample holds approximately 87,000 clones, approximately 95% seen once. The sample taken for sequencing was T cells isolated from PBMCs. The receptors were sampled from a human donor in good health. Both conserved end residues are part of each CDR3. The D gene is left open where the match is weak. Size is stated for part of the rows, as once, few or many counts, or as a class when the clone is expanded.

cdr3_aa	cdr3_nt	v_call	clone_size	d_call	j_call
CASSFGLADFNEQFF	TGTGCCAGCAGCTTTGGACTAGCGGACTTCAATGAGCAGTTCTTC	TRBV13	NA	TRBD2	TRBJ2-1
CASNPRGAGEDTGELFF	TGTGCCAGCAACCCGAGGGGGGCGGGAGAAGACACCGGGGAGCTGTTTTTT	TRBV27	NA	NA	TRBJ2-2
CASSLATGALFEQFF	TGTGCCAGCAGCTTAGCAACGGGAGCTTTGTTTGAGCAGTTCTTC	TRBV11-3	NA	NA	TRBJ2-1
CASSLLAESGEQYF	TGTGCCAGCAGTTTACTAGCAGAATCCGGCGAGCAGTACTTC	TRBV28	NA	NA	TRBJ2-7
CAISEQGQGHGYTF	TGTGCCATCAGTGAGCAGGGACAGGGACATGGCTACACCTTC	TRBV10-3	NA	TRBD1	TRBJ1-2
CASRLTGDSHDGYTF	TGTGCCAGCAGACTTACAGGGGATTCCCACGATGGCTACACCTTC	TRBV14	once	TRBD1	TRBJ1-2
CASSLWTSGETQYF	TGTGCCAGCAGCTTATGGACTAGCGGAGAGACCCAGTACTTC	TRBV7-6	NA	TRBD2	TRBJ2-5
CASSLTSGRALNEQFF	TGTGCCAGCAGCTTAACTAGCGGGAGGGCCTTGAATGAGCAGTTCTTC	TRBV5-4	once	TRBD2	TRBJ2-1
CATSAGENTEAFF	TGTGCCACTTCCGCGGGGGAGAACACTGAAGCTTTCTTT	TRBV28	NA	NA	TRBJ1-1
CASSQDTPGMSNQPQHF	TGCGCCAGCAGCCAAGATACTCCAGGGATGAGCAATCAGCCCCAGCATTTT	TRBV4-1	NA	NA	TRBJ1-5
CASRSGLAGPTYEQYF	TGTGCCAGCAGGTCGGGACTAGCGGGACCCACCTACGAGCAGTACTTC	TRBV27	NA	TRBD2	TRBJ2-7
CAISVKAGQGAGELFF	TGTGCCATCAGTGTGAAGGCGGGACAGGGAGCCGGGGAGCTGTTTTTT	TRBV10-3	NA	TRBD1	TRBJ2-2
CASSTHWTGGRNTIYF	TGTGCCAGCAGCACACACTGGACAGGGGGCAGAAACACCATATATTTT	TRBV7-8	NA	TRBD1	TRBJ1-3
CASGLAGGSGYTF	TGTGCTAGTGGTTTGGCAGGGGGCAGCGGCTACACCTTC	TRBV12-5	NA	TRBD1	TRBJ1-2
CASSPFRRVSNQPQHF	TGTGCCAGCAGTCCATTCAGGAGGGTAAGCAATCAGCCCCAGCATTTT	TRBV28	once	NA	TRBJ1-5
CASSQGSYYEQYF	TGTGCCAGCAGCCAAGGTTCCTACTACGAGCAGTACTTC	TRBV4-2	NA	NA	TRBJ2-7
CASSFRGVQRTYNEQFF	TGTGCCAGCAGCTTTCGGGGGGTGCAAAGGACCTACAATGAGCAGTTCTTC	TRBV13	NA	TRBD2	TRBJ2-1
CASGSPLSRLGYTF	TGTGCTAGTGGTTCCCCACTTTCCCGCCTAGGCTACACCTTC	TRBV12-5	once	NA	TRBJ1-2
CASSIGGRGNEQFF	TGTGCCAGTAGTATAGGGGGGAGGGGCAATGAGCAGTTCTTC	TRBV19	NA	TRBD2	TRBJ2-1
CASSPGLAGDTQYF	TGTGCCAGCAGTCCAGGACTAGCCGGCGATACGCAGTATTTT	TRBV7-3	NA	TRBD2	TRBJ2-3
CASSLGMGRTLSDTQYF	TGTGCCAGCAGCTTGGGAATGGGGAGGACGCTTTCAGATACGCAGTATTTT	TRBV5-4	NA	NA	TRBJ2-3
CASSKGPDWGQEPQYF	TGTGCCAGCAGCAAGGGACCGGATTGGGGGCAAGAGCCCCAGTACTTC	TRBV28	NA	NA	TRBJ2-5
CASRERTSGSYEQFF	TGTGCCAGCAGAGAGCGGACTAGCGGGAGCTATGAGCAGTTCTTC	TRBV2	NA	TRBD2	TRBJ2-1
CASSPRFGVDGDTEAFF	TGTGCCAGCAGCCCCCGATTCGGGGTGGACGGGGACACTGAAGCTTTCTTT	TRBV13	NA	NA	TRBJ1-1
CASSQVPGEVTEAFF	TGTGCCAGCAGCCAAGTTCCTGGGGAGGTAACTGAAGCTTTCTTT	TRBV14	NA	NA	TRBJ1-1
CSVGLASLSYNEQFF	TGCAGCGTAGGACTAGCGAGTCTATCCTACAATGAGCAGTTCTTC	TRBV29-1	NA	TRBD2	TRBJ2-1
CASSLDTGFYGYTF	TGTGCCAGCAGCTTAGACACAGGATTCTATGGCTACACCTTC	TRBV7-8	NA	NA	TRBJ1-2
CASSLQAHLYEQYF	TGTGCCAGCAGTTTACAGGCGCACCTCTACGAGCAGTACTTC	TRBV27	NA	NA	TRBJ2-7
CASSSIISPGQPGQGSGYTF	TGTGCCAGCAGCTCTATTATCTCTCCGGGACAACCGGGACAGGGCTCAGGCTACACCTTC	TRBV5-8	NA	TRBD1	TRBJ1-2
CASSADWAGGEQFF	TGTGCCAGCAGCGCTGACTGGGCCGGGGGTGAGCAGTTCTTC	TRBV7-2	once	NA	TRBJ2-1
CASSPTTSGSANTQYF	TGTGCCAGCAGTCCTACGACTAGCGGGAGTGCGAATACGCAGTATTTT	TRBV6-6	NA	TRBD2	TRBJ2-3
CASSIAGEVYEQFF	TGTGCCAGCAGTATAGCGGGAGAGGTATATGAGCAGTTCTTC	TRBV28	NA	TRBD2	TRBJ2-1
CASSRESKQYF	TGCGCCAGCAGCCGAGAATCAAAGCAGTACTTC	TRBV4-1	NA	NA	TRBJ2-7
CASSFFGTGATNEKLFF	TGTGCCAGCAGTTTTTTCGGGACAGGAGCAACTAATGAAAAACTGTTTTTT	TRBV28	once	TRBD1	TRBJ1-4
CASSDADPFGRLYEQYF	TGCGCCAGCAGTGATGCCGATCCGTTCGGGAGGCTTTACGAGCAGTACTTC	TRBV10-1	NA	TRBD2	TRBJ2-7
CASSGTGGNQPQHF	TGTGCCAGCAGTGGGACAGGGGGCAATCAGCCCCAGCATTTT	TRBV2	NA	TRBD1	TRBJ1-5
CAISEGDRGEAFF	TGTGCCATCAGTGAGGGGGACAGGGGGGAAGCTTTCTTT	TRBV10-3	NA	TRBD1	TRBJ1-1
CASRLAGATGYNEQFF	TGTGCCAGCAGATTAGCGGGAGCTACGGGCTACAATGAGCAGTTCTTC	TRBV2	NA	TRBD2	TRBJ2-1
CASSLGQGNQPQHF	TGTGCCAGCAGCTTAGGACAGGGGAATCAGCCCCAGCATTTT	TRBV7-9	NA	TRBD1	TRBJ1-5
CASSLLQGEAEAFF	TGCGCCAGCAGCCTCCTACAGGGGGAAGCTGAAGCTTTCTTT	TRBV5-1	once	TRBD1	TRBJ1-1
CASSSGLGVFPEAFF	TGTGCCAGCAGCTCGGGACTAGGGGTCTTTCCTGAAGCTTTCTTT	TRBV9	NA	NA	TRBJ1-1
CASSQSGDRVYEQYF	TGCGCCAGCAGCCAGTCCGGGGACAGGGTCTACGAGCAGTACTTC	TRBV4-1	NA	TRBD1	TRBJ2-7
CAWSVQLNTEAFF	TGTGCCTGGAGTGTACAATTGAACACTGAAGCTTTCTTT	TRBV30	NA	NA	TRBJ1-1
CASSSRAYNEQFF	TGTGCCAGCAGCTCAAGAGCGTACAATGAGCAGTTCTTC	TRBV7-3	NA	NA	TRBJ2-1
CASMSLNEQFF	TGTGCCAGTATGAGCCTGAATGAGCAGTTCTTC	TRBV19	NA	NA	TRBJ2-1
CASSSRLAGEQYF	TGTGCCAGCAGCTCGAGACTAGCAGGGGAGCAGTACTTC	TRBV5-4	NA	TRBD2	TRBJ2-7
CASGGQGAVEAFF	TGTGCCAGCGGAGGACAGGGGGCAGTTGAAGCTTTCTTT	TRBV2	NA	TRBD1	TRBJ1-1
CASSVGGVQETQYF	TGTGCCAGCAGCGTAGGCGGGGTACAAGAGACCCAGTACTTC	TRBV9	NA	NA	TRBJ2-5
CASTNTTGLQPQHF	TGTGCCAGCACCAATACTACAGGGCTTCAGCCCCAGCATTTT	TRBV2	NA	NA	TRBJ1-5
CASSLASGGGYEQYF	TGTGCCAGCAGTTTGGCTAGCGGAGGTGGCTACGAGCAGTACTTC	TRBV27	NA	TRBD2	TRBJ2-7
CASSLDRVSTEAFF	TGTGCCAGCAGCTTAGACAGGGTAAGCACTGAAGCTTTCTTT	TRBV7-9	NA	NA	TRBJ1-1
CASSSGLGTSHYNEQFF	TGTGCCAGCAGCTCAGGGCTCGGGACATCACATTACAATGAGCAGTTCTTC	TRBV7-2	NA	NA	TRBJ2-1
CSAGTTNTEAFF	TGCTCTGCCGGGACAACTAACACTGAAGCTTTCTTT	TRBV10-3	NA	NA	TRBJ1-1
CASSIVGEWQPQHF	TGTGCCAGTAGTATAGTCGGGGAGTGGCAGCCCCAGCATTTT	TRBV19	NA	NA	TRBJ1-5
CASSVGDYPYEQYF	TGTGCCAGCAGCGTAGGGGACTACCCCTACGAGCAGTACTTC	TRBV9	NA	TRBD2	TRBJ2-7
CASSWHGGEAFF	TGTGCCAGCAGCTGGCACGGCGGAGAAGCTTTCTTT	TRBV13	NA	NA	TRBJ1-1